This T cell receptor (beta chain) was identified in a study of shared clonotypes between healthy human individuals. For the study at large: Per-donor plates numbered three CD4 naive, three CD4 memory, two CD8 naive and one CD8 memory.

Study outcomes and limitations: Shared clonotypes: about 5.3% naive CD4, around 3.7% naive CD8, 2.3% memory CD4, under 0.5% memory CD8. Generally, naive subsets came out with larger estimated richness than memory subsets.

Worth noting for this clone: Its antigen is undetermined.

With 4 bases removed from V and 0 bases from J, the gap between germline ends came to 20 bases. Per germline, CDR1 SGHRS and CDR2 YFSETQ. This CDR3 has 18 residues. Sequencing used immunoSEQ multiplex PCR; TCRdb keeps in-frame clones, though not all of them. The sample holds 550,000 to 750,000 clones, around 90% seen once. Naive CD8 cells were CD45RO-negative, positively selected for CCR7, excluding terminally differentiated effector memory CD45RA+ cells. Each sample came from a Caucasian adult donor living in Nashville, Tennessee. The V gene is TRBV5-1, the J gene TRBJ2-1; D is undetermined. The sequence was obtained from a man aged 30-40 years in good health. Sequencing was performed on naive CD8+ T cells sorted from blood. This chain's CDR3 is CASSQEIETESSYNEQFF. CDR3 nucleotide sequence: TGCGCCAGCAGCCAAGAGATAGAGACCGAGAGCTCCTACAATGAGCAGTTCTTC.